The sequence of this T cell receptor beta chain was determined in a study of CD8 T cells in Susac syndrome. This CDR3 spans 15 amino acids. Germline loops: CDR1 SGHVS, CDR2 FNYEAQ. The V and J ends lost 3 bases and 6 bases, in that order; junction bases with no gene match: 5. Reverse transcription of roughly 0.5 to 1 ug RNA was carried out with random hexamers. TCRdb fed the immunoSEQ multiplex PCR reads into MiXCR, producing one record per CDR3 protein. The table lists some 150,000 distinct CDR3 sequences, approximately 93% of them singletons. Sequenced sample: CD4+ T cells from PBMCs. The rearrangement joins TRBV7-6 to TRBJ2-2, with 9 bases fitting TRBD2. This clonotype was sampled from a human donor in good health. The CDR3 sequence: CASSFSAGGAGELFF. The CDR3 bases are TGTGCCAGCAGCTTCTCCGCGGGGGGGGCCGGGGAGCTGTTTTTT.